Here is one T cell receptor beta chain with its context. What antigen it recognizes has not been identified. Nothing much larger sits one base from this clone, and base qualities are not available. Libraries were constructed by the immunoSEQ multiplex PCR assay. This immuneACCESS table, as held by TCRdb, lists in-frame sequences with V and J called but not all clones. Of the missing ones, under half trace to an unresolved V gene in checked studies; the others have no known cause. A total of about 110,000 clones appear in this sample, roughly nine tenths of them only once. More than 1.5% of the sample belongs to the ten largest clones. The record originates from a study of T cell changes during pregnancy in multiple sclerosis (dated by TCRdb to the late 2010s). Some background on the complete study: The study looked at changes in the T cell repertoire across pregnancy in women with multiple sclerosis.

The germline V gene (reference sequence) sets CDR1 to LNHNV and CDR2 to YYDKDF. V was cut back by 5 bases and J by 1 base, leaving a gap of 18 bases between them. The CDR3 runs 17 amino acids, cysteine and phenylalanine included. The entry retains the CDR3 DNA only, 51 bases that are in frame from base 1. Here the sequenced sample was peripheral blood, taken in the third trimester of pregnancy. This chain is built from TRBV15 and TRBJ1-3; the D gene is not confidently resolved. This receptor was taken from a female donor with multiple sclerosis, enrolled in a pregnancy study. The sequenced DNA is TGTGCCACCAGCGGAGTGAAGACTCCCGGATCTGGAAACACCATATATTTT. Translated, this is CATSGVKTPGSGNTIYF.